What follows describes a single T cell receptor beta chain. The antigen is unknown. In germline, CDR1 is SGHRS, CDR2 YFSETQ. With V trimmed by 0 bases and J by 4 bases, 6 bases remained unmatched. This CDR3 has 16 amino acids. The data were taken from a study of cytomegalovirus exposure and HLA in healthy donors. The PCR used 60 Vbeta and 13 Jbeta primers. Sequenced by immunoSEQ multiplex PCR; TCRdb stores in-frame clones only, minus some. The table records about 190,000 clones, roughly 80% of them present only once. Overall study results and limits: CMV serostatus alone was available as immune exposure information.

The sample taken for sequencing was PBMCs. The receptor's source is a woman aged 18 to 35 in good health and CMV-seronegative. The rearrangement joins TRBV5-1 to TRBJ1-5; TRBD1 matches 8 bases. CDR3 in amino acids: CASSLGSGGGNQPQHF. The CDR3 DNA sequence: TGCGCCAGCAGCTTGGGATCAGGGGGCGGTAATCAGCCCCAGCATTTT.